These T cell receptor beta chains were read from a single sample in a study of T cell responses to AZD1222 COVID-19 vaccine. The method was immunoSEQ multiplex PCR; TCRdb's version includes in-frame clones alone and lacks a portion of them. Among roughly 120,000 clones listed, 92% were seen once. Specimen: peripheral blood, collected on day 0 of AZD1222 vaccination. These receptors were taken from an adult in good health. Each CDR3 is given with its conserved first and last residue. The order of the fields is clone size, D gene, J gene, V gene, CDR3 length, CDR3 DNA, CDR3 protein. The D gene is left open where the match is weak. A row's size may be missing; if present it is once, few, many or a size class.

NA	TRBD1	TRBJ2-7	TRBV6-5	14	TGTGCCGTCCTACTAACAGGGGCTTTCTACGAGCAGTACTTC	CAVLLTGAFYEQYF
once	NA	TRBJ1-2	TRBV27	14	TGTGCCAGCAGCATGATTTCCGGATTGGGAGGCTACACCTTC	CASSMISGLGGYTF
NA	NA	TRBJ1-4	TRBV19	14	TGTGCCAGTAGTATCCGGGAAACTAATGAAAAACTGTTTTTT	CASSIRETNEKLFF
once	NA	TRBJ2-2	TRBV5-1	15	TGCGCCAGCAGCCCTAGAGCGGCGAACACCGGGGAGCTGTTTTTT	CASSPRAANTGELFF
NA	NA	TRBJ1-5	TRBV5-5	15	TGTGCCAGCAGCGTGGGGACGGTTAGCAATCAGCCCCAGCATTTT	CASSVGTVSNQPQHF
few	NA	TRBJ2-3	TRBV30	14	TGTGCCTGGAGCCGGGACGGTGGGGTAGATACGCAGTATTTT	CAWSRDGGVDTQYF
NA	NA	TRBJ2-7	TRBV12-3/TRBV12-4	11	TGTGCCAGCAGTTTAACCCACGAGCAGTACTTC	CASSLTHEQYF
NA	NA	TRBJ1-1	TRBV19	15	TGTGCCAGTAGTATAGGCGCCCTGGGAGGCACTGAAGCTTTCTTT	CASSIGALGGTEAFF
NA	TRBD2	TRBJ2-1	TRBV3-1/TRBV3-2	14	TGTGCCAGCAGCCGACTAGCGGGGTACAATGAGCAGTTCTTC	CASSRLAGYNEQFF
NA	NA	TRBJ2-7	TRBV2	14	TGTGCCAGCAGGGAGAATAGCGGCTCCTACGAGCAGTACTTC	CASRENSGSYEQYF
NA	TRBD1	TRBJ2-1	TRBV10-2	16	TGCGCCAGCAGGGGACGGATTGACAGGGGATACAATGAGCAGTTCTTC	CASRGRIDRGYNEQFF
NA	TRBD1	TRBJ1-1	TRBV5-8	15	TGTGCCAGCAGCGCTGGACAGGGGATAGGCACTGAAGCTTTCTTT	CASSAGQGIGTEAFF
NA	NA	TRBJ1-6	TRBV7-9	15	TGTGCCAGCAGCCCAAGAAGTGACTGGCTTTCACCCCTCCACTTT	CASSPRSDWLSPLHF
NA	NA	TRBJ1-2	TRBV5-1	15	TGCGCCAGCAGCTTGGGGCAGGGGACCTCAATAGGCTACACCTTC	CASSLGQGTSIGYTF
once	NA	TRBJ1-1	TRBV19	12	TGTGCCAGTAGTATGGGGTCAACTGAAGCTTTCTTT	CASSMGSTEAFF
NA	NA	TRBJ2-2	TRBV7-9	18	TGTGCCAGCAGCTGGGGGTATATCCGGACGGCGGACACCGGGGAGCTGTTTTTT	CASSWGYIRTADTGELFF
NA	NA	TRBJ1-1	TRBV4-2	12	TGTGCCAGCAGCCAAGGATCACCAGAAGCTTTCTTT	CASSQGSPEAFF
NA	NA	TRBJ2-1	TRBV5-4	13	TGTGCCAGCAGCTTAAGAGGGGTCCATGAGCAGTTCTTC	CASSLRGVHEQFF
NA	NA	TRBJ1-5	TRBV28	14	TGTGCCACCCTGGACGGTGGGGGGAATCAGCCCCAGCATTTT	CATLDGGGNQPQHF
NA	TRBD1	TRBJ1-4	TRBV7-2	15	TGTGCCAGCAGCTCCGACAGGGGGTTTAGTGAAAAACTGTTTTTT	CASSSDRGFSEKLFF
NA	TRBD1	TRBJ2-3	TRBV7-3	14	TGTGCCAGCAGCCAAGGGGGCACCACAGATACGCAGTATTTT	CASSQGGTTDTQYF
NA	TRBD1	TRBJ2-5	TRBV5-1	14	TGCGCCAGCAGCTTGGGACAGGGTTGGGAGACCCAGTACTTC	CASSLGQGWETQYF
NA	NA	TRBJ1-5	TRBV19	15	TGTGCCAGTAGTTCCGGTTGGGGGGGGGATCAGCCCCAGCATTTT	CASSSGWGGDQPQHF
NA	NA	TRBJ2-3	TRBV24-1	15	TGTGCCACCGAAGGGACAGCGGGCTTCGAGAGGGTGCAGTATTTT	CATEGTAGFERVQYF
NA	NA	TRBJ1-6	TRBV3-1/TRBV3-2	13	TGTGCCAGCAGCCAAGTGCTAAATTCACCCCTCCACTTT	CASSQVLNSPLHF
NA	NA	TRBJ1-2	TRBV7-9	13	TGTGCCAGCAGCTTAGCTAGGATTTCTGGCTACACCTTC	CASSLARISGYTF
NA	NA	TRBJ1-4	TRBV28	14	TGTGCCAGCAGTTTAAGCAGGGGAACTGAAAAACTGTTTTTT	CASSLSRGTEKLFF
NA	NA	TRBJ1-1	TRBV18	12	TGTGCCAGTCGCAGGGAAGGTACTGAAGCTTTCTTT	CASRREGTEAFF
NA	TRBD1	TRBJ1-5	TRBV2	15	TGTGCCAGCACCGAACAGGGGGCGCAGGGTCAGCCCCAGCATTTT	CASTEQGAQGQPQHF
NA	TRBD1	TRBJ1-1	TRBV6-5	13	TGTGCCAGCGAATACAGGGGGGACACTGAAGCTTTCTTT	CASEYRGDTEAFF
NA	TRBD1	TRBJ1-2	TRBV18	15	TGTGCCAGCTCCCTTCAACCGGGACAGGGGGCCGGCTACACCTTC	CASSLQPGQGAGYTF
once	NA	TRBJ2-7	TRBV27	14	TGTGCCAGCAGTTTATTTCCGGAGTCCTACGAGCAGTACTTC	CASSLFPESYEQYF
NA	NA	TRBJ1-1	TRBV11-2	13	TGTGCCAGCAGCCCTGGGGGAGGGCCTGAAGCTTTCTTT	CASSPGGGPEAFF
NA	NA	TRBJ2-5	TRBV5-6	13	TGTGCCAGCAGCTTGGGGGCCCAAGAGACCCAGTACTTC	CASSLGAQETQYF
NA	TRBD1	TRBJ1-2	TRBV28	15	TGTGCCAGCAGTTTCGGCGGGACAGGGTTCTATGGCTACACCTTC	CASSFGGTGFYGYTF
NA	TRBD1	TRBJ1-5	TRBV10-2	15	TGCGCCAGCAGCGGGGACAGCACCGGCAATCAGCCCCAGCATTTT	CASSGDSTGNQPQHF
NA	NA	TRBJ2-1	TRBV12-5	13	TGTGCTAGTGGGACCCCAGGGCTCCATGAGCAGTTCTTC	CASGTPGLHEQFF